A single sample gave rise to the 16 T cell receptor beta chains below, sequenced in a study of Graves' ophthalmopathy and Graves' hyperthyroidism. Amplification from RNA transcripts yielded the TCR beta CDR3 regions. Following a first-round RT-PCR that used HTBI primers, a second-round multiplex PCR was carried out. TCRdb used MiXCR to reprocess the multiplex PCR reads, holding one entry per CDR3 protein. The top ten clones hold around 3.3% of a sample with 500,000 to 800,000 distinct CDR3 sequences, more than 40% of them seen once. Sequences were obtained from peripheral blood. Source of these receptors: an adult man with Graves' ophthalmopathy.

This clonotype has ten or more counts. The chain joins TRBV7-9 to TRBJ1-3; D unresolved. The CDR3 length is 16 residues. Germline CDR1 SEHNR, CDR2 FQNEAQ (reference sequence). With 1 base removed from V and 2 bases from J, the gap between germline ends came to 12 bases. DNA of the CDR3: TGTGCCAGCAGCTTAGGAAGGCTGAGAACTGGAAACACCATATATTTT. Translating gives CASSLGRLRTGNTIYF. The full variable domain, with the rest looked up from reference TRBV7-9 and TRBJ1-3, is DTGVSQNPRHKITKRGQNVTFRCDPISEHNRLYWYRQTLGQGPEFLTYFQNEAQLEKSRLLSDRFSAERPKGSFSTLEIQRTEQGDSAMYLCASSLGRLRTGNTIYFGEGSWLTVV.

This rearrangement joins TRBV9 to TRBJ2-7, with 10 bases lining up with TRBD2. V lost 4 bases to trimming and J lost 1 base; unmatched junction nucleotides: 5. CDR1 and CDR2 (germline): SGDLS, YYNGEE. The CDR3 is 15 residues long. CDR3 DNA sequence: TGTGCCAGCAGCCCAGGGGGACTAGCGTCCTACGAGCAGTACTTC. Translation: CASSPGGLASYEQYF.

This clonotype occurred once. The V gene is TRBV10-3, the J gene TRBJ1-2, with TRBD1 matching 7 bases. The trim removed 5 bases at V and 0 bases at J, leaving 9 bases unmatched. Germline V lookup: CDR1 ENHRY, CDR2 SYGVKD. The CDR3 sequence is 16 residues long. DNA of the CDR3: TGTGCCATCAGTAGACAGGGATACGAAGCTAACTATGGCTACACCTTC. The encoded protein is CAISRQGYEANYGYTF.

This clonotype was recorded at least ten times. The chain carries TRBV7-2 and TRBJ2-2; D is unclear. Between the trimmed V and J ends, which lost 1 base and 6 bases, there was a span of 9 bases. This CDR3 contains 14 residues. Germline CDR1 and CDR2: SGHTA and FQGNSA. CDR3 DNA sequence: TGTGCCAGCAGCTTAGAAGGGTTCGCCGGGGAGCTGTTTTTT. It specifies CASSLEGFAGELFF. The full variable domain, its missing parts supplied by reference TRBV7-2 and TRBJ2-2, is GAGVSQSPSNKVTEKGKDVELRCDPISGHTALYWYRQSLGQGLEFLIYFQGNSAPDKSGLPSDRFSAERTGGSVSTLTIQRTQQEDSAVYLCASSLEGFAGELFFGEGSRLTVL.

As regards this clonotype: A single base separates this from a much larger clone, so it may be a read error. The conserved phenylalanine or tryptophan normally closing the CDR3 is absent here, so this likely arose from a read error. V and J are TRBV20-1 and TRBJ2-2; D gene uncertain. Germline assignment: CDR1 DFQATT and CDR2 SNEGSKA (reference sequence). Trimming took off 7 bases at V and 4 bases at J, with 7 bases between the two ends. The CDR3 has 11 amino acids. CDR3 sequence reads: CSVRGTGELFI. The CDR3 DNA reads TGCAGTGTCAGAGGCACCGGGGAGCTGTTTATT.

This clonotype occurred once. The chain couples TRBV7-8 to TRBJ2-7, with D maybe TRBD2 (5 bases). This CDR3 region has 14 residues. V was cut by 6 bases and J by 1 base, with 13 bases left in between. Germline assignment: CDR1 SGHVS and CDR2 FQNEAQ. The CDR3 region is CASSLSRGSYEQYF. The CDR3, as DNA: TGTGCCAGCAGTTTGAGTCGGGGATCCTACGAGCAGTACTTC. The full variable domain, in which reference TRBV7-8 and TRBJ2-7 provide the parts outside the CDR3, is GAGVSQSPRYKVAKRGQDVALRCDPISGHVSLFWYQQALGQGPEFLTYFQNEAQLDKSGLPSDRFFAERPEGSVSTLKIQRTQQEDSAVYLCASSLSRGSYEQYFGPGTRLTVT.

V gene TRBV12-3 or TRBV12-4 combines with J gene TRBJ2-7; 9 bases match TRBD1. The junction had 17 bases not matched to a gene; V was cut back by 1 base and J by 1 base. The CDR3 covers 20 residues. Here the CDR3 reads CASSLVYSTGTGNPSYEQYV. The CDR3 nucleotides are TGTGCCAGCAGTTTAGTATACTCCACCGGGACAGGGAACCCTTCCTACGAGCAGTACGTC.

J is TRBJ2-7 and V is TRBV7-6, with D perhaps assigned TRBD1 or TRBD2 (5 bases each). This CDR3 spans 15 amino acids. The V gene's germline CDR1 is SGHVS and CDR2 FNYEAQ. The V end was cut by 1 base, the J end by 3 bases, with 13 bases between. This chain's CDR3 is CASSLGALGVYEQYF. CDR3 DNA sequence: TGTGCCAGCAGCTTAGGGGCTCTGGGGGTCTACGAGCAGTACTTC.

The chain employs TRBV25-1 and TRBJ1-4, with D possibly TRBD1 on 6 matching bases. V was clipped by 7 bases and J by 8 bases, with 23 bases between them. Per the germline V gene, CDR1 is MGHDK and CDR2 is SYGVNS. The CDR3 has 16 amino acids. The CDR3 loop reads CASIPRGAAPREKLFF. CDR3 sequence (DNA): TGTGCCAGCATCCCAAGGGGGGCCGCCCCGAGGGAAAAACTGTTTTTT.

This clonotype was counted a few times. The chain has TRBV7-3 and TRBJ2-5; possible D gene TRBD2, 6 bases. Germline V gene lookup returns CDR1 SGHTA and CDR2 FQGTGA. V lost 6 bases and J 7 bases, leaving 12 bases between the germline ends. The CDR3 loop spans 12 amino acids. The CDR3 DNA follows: TGTGCCAGCAGGCGGGACTCGGGGACCCAGTACTTC. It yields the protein CASRRDSGTQYF.

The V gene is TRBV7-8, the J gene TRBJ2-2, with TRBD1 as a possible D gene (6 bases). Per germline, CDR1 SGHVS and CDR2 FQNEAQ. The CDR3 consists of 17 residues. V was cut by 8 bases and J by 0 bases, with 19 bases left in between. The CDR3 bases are TGTGCCAGCGTTGACCCCCGGGACAACTCGAACACCGGGGAGCTGTTTTTT. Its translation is CASVDPRDNSNTGELFF.

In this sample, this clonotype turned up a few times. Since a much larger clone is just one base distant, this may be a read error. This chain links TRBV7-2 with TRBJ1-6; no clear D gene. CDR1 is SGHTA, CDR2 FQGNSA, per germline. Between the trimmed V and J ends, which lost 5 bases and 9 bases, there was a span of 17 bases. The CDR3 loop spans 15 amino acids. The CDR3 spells CASSEGAQPGSPLHF. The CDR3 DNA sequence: TGTGCCAGCAGCGAGGGCGCCCAGCCGGGTTCACCCCTCCACTTT.

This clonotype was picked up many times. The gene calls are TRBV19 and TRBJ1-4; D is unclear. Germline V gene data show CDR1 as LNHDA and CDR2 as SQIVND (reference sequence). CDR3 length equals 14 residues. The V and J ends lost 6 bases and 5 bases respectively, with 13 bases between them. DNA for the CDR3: TGTGCCAGTAGCCTCGCGTCGGCGAATGAAAAACTGTTTTTT. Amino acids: CASSLASANEKLFF.

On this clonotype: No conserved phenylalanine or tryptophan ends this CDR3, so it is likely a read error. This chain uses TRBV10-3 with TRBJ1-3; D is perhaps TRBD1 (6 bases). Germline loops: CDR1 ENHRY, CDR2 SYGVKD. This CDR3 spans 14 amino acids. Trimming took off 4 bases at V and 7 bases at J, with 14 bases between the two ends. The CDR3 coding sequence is TGTGCCATCAGTGCCACAGGGAAAGGGAACACCATATATCTT. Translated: CAISATGKGNTIYL.

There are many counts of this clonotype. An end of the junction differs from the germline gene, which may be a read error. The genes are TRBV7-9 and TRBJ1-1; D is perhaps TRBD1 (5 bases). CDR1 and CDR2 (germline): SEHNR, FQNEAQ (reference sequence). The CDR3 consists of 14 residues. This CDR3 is CANSFREANTEAFF. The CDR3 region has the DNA TGTGCCAACAGCTTCAGGGAAGCGAACACTGAAGCTTTCTTT.

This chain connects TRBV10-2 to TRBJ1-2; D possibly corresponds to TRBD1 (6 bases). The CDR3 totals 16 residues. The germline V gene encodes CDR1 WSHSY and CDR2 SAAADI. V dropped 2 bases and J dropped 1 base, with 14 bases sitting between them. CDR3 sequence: CASSEVVAGVNYGYTF. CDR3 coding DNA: TGCGCCAGCAGTGAGGTCGTAGCAGGGGTTAACTATGGCTACACCTTC.